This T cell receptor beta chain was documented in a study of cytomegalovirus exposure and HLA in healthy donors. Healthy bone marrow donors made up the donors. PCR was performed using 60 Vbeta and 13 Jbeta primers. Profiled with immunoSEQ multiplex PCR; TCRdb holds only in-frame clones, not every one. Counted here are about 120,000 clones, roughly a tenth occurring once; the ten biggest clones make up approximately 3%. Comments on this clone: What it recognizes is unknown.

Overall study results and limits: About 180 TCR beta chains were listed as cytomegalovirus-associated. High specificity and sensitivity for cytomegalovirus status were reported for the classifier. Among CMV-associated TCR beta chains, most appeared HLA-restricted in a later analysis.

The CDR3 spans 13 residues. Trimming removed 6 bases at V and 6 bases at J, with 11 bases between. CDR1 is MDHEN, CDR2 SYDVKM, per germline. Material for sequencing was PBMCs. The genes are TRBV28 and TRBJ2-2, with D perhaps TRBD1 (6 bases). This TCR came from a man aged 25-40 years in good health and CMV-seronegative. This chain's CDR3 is CASSTGPAGELFF. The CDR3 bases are TGTGCCAGCAGCACAGGGCCTGCCGGGGAGCTGTTTTTT.